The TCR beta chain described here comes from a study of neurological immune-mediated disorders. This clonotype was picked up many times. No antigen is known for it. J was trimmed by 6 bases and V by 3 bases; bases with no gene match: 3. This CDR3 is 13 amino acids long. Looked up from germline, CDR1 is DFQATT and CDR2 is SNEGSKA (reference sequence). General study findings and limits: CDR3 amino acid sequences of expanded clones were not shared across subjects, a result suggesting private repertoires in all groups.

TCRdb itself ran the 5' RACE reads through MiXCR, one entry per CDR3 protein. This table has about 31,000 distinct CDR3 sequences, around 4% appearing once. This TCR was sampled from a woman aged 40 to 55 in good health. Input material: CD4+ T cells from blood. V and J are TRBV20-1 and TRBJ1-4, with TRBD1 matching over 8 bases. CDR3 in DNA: TGCAGTGCTAGCGCGGGACAGGATGAAAAACTGTTTTTT. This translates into CSASAGQDEKLFF.